This T cell receptor (beta chain) derives from a study of blood T cells in healthy people across ages. General study findings and limits: Per million T cells, the diversity of TCR beta decreased roughly linearly as age advanced.

V dropped 3 bases and J dropped 3; count of bases not matched to a gene: 14. Per germline, CDR1 SEHNR and CDR2 FQNEAQ (reference sequence). This CDR3 is built from 18 residues. This clonotype was counted ten times or more. The antigen is undetermined. Together with a sample-barcoded 5' primer, a J-beta primer mix was included in a second PCR lasting about 6 to 11 cycles. Samples each returned at least 2.5 million CDR3-containing paired-end reads. TCRdb processed the 5' RACE reads anew with MiXCR; each CDR3 protein has one entry. The sample consists of over 450,000 distinct CDR3 sequences, around 24% of them appearing once. These same records also appear under a second study, on T cells of mothers and their children. Per that paper: In the second PCR, M1S primer introduced barcodes and 2-4 random bases. Similar thymic selection effects on TCR recombination output appear in pairs, both related and unrelated.

This sequence was found in a boy younger than 18 in good health. V is TRBV7-9 and J is TRBJ2-5; 9 nucleotides align to TRBD1. The sample comprised blood. CDR3 sequence (DNA): TGTGCCAGCAGCTTTGGCCGGACAGGGGATTCTTCGGAAGAGACCCAGTACTTC. As protein: CASSFGRTGDSSEETQYF.